What follows describes a single T cell receptor beta chain. The antigen is undetermined. This sample was taken from a study of CD8+CD57+ T cells in acquired aplastic anemia. Study information: Average CD4+ read depth in healthy donors was about 10.8 million reads. General observations from the study: Patients were compared with controls for CD8+ Simpson's diversity, and no significant difference emerged. About 30 CD8+ CDR3 sequences occurred in both the patients and the controls.

It was genomic DNA that served as the template for profiling TCR beta VDJ and CDR3. TCRdb itself ran the reads through MiXCR, one entry per CDR3 protein. The sample records around 150,000 distinct CDR3 sequences, roughly 45% being singletons. Germline CDR1 SGHVS, CDR2 FNYEAQ. The V segment lost 1 base and the J segment 4 bases; nucleotides outside the gene matches: 12. CDR3 length: 18 residues. V and J are TRBV7-6 and TRBJ1-3; 8 positions match TRBD1. The clonotype originates from a human donor in good health. The sequencing sample was made of sorted CD4+, CD8+, or CD8+CD57+ T cells (not recorded which) from PBMCs. CDR3 nucleotide sequence: TGTGCCAGCAGCTTAGTGGACAGGGACTCCTATGCAGGAAACACCATATATTTT. Amino acid sequence: CASSLVDRDSYAGNTIYF.